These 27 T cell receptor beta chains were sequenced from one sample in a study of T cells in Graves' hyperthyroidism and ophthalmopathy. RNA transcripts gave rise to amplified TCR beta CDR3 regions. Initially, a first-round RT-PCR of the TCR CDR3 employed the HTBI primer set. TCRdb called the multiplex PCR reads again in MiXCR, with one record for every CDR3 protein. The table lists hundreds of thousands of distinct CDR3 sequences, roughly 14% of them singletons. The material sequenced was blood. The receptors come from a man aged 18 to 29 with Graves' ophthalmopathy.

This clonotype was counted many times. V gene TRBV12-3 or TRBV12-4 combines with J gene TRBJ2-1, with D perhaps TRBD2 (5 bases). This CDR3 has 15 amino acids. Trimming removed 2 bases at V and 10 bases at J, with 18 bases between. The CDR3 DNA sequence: TGTGCCAGCAGTTTACGGGTCCCAACTAGTGTCGAGCAGTTCTTC. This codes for CASSLRVPTSVEQFF.

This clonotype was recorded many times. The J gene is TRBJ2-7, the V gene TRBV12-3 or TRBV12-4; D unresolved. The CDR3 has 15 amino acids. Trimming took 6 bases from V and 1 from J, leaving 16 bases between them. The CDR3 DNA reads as TGTGCCAGCAGCCCCTCGCACACCCCATCCTACGAGCAGTACTTC. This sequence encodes CASSPSHTPSYEQYF.

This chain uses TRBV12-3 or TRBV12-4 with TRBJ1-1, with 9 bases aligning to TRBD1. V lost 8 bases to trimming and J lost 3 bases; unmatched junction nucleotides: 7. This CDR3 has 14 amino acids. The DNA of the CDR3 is TGTGCCAGCGGAGGGACAGGGCTTCACACTGAAGCTTTCTTT. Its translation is CASGGTGLHTEAFF.

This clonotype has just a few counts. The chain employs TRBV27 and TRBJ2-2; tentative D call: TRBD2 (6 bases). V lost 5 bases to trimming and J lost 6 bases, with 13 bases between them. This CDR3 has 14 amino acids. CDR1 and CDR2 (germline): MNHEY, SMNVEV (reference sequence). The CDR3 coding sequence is TGTGCCAGCAGTCTTAGCCGGGACTCCGGGGAGCTGTTTTTT. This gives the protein CASSLSRDSGELFF.

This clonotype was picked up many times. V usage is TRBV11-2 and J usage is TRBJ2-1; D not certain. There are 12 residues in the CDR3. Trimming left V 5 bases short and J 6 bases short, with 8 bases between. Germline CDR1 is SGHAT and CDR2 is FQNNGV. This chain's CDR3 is CASSRRGNEQFF. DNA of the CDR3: TGTGCCAGCAGCCGACGAGGCAATGAGCAGTTCTTC.

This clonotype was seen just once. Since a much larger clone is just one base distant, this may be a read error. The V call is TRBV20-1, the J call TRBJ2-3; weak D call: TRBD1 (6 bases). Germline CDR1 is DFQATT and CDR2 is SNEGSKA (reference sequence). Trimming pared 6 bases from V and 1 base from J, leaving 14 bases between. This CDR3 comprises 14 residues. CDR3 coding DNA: TGCAGTGCCCGGACAGACGGACGCACAGATACGCAGTATTTT. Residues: CSARTDGRTDTQYF.

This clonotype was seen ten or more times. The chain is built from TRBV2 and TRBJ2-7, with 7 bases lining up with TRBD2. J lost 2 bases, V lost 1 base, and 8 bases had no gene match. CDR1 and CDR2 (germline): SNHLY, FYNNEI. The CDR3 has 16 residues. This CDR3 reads CASSEGAGAGTYEQYF. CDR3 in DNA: TGTGCCAGCAGTGAAGGGGCGGGAGCTGGCACCTACGAGCAGTACTTC.

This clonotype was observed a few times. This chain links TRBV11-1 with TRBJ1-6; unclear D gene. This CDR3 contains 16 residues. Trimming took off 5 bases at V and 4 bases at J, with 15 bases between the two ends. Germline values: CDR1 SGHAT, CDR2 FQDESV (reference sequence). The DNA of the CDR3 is TGTGCCAGCAGCCAAGAGACCCGTTGGTATAATTCACCCCTCCACTTT. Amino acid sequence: CASSQETRWYNSPLHF.

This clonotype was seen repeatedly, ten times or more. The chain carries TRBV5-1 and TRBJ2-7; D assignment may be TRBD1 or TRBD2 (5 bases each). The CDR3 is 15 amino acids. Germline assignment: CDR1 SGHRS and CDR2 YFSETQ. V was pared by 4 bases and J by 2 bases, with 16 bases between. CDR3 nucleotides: TGCGCCAGCAGCGCCGGGACGCCCGGGACCTACGAGCAGTACTTC. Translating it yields CASSAGTPGTYEQYF.

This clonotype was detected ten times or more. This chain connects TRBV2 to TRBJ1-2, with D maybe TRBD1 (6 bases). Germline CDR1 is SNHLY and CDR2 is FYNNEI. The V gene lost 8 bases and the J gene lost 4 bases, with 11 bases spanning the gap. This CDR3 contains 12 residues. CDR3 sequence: CASGQGGYGYTF. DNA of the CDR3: TGTGCCAGCGGCCAAGGGGGCTATGGCTACACCTTC.

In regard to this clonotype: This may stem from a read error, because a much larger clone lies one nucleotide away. CDR3: CSALAGAGYNKQFF. In DNA form, the CDR3 reads TGCAGTGCTCTAGCGGGAGCTGGCTACAATAAGCAGTTCTTC. The genes are TRBV20-1 and TRBJ2-1; 10 bases line up with TRBD2. This CDR3 has 14 residues. Looked up from germline, CDR1 is DFQATT and CDR2 is SNEGSKA (reference sequence).

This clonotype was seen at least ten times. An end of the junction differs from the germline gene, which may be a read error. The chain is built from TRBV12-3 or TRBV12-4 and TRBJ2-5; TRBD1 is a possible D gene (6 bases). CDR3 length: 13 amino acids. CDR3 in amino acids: CASSWGHQETQYF. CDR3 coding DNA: TGTGCCAGCAGTTGGGGACACCAGGAGACCCAGTACTTC.

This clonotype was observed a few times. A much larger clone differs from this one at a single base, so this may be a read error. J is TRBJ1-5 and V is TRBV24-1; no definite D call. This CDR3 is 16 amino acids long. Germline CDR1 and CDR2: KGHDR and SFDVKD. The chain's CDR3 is CAASDLSGNSNQPQHF. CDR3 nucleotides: TGTGCCGCCAGTGATTTGTCAGGCAATAGCAATCAGCCCCAGCATTTT.

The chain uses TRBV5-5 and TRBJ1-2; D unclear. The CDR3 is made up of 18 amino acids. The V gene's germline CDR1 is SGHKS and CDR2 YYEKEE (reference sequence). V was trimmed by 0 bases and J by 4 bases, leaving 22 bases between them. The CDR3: CASSLVLEALGSGYGYTF. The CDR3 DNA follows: TGTGCCAGCAGCTTGGTTTTGGAGGCCCTAGGGTCTGGCTATGGCTACACCTTC. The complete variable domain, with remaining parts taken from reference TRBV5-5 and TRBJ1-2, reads DAGVTQSPTHLIKTRGQQVTLRCSPISGHKSVSWYQQVLGQGPQFIFQYYEKEERGRGNFPDRFSARQFPNYSSELNVNALLLGDSALYLCASSLVLEALGSGYGYTFGSGTRLTVV.

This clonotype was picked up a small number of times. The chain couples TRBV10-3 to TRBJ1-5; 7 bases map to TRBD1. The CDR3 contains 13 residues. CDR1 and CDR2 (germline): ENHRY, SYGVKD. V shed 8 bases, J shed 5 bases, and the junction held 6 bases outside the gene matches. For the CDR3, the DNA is TGTGCCATCTCTGGGACAGAAGATCAGCCCCAGCATTTT. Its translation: CAISGTEDQPQHF.

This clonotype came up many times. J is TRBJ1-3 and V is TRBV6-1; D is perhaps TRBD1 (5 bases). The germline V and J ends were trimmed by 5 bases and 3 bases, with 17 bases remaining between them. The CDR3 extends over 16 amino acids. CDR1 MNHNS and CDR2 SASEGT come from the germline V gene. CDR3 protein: CASSSLGGGVGNTIYF. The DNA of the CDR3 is TGTGCCAGCAGTTCCCTCGGTGGGGGGGTTGGAAACACCATATATTTT.

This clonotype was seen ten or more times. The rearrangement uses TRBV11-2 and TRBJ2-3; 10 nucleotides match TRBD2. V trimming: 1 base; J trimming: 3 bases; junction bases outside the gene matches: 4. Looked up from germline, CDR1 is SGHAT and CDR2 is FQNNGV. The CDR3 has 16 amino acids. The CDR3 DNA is TGTGCCAGCAGCTTAGCTAGCGGGAGTGGTACAGATACGCAGTATTTT. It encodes CASSLASGSGTDTQYF.

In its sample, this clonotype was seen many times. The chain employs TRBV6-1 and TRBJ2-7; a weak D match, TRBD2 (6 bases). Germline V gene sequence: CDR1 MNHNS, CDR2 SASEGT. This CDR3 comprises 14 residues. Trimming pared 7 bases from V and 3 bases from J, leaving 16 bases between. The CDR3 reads CASTPPSDLYEQYF. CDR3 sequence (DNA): TGTGCCAGCACCCCTCCTAGCGACCTCTACGAGCAGTACTTC.

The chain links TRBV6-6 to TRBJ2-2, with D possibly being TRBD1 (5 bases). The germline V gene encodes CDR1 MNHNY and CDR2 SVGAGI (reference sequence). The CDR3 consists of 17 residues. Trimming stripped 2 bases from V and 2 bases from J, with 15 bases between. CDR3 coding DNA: TGTGCCAGCAGTTACGAGTGGGGCTTAGTCAACACCGGGGAGCTGTTTTTT. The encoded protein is CASSYEWGLVNTGELFF.

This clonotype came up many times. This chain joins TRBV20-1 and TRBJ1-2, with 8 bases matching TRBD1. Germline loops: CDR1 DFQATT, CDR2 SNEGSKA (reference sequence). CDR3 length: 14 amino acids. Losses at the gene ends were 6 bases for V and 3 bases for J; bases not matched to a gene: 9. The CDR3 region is CSARLDRGYYGYTF. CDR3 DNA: TGCAGTGCCAGACTAGACAGGGGCTACTATGGCTACACCTTC.

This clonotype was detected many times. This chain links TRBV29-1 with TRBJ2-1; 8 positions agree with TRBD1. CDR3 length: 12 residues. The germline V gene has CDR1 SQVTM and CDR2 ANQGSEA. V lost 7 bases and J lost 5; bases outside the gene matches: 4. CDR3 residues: CSAMDRDNEQFF. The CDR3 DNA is TGCAGCGCTATGGACAGGGACAATGAGCAGTTCTTC.

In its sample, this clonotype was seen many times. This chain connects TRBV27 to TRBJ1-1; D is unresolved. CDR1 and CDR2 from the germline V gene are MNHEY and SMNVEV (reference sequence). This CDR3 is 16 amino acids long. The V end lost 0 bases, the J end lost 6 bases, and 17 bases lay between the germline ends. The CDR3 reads CASSLSRVGGFAEAFF. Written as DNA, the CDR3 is TGTGCCAGCAGTTTATCGAGGGTTGGAGGTTTTGCTGAAGCTTTCTTT.

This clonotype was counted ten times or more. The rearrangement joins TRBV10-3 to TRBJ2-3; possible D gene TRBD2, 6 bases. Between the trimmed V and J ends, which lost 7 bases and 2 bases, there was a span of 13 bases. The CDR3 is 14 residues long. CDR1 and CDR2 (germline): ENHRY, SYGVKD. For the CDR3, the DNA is TGTGCCATCACCCAAGGGACTTTCACAGATACGCAGTATTTT. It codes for CAITQGTFTDTQYF.

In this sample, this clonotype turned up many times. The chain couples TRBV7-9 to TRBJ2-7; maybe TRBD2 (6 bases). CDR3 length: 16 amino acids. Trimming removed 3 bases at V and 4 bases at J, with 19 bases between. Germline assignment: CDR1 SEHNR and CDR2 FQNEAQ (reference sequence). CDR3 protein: CASSFSTGGEGYEQYF. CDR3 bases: TGTGCCAGCAGCTTTAGTACGGGCGGGGAAGGTTACGAGCAGTACTTC.

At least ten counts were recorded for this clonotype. The DNA for the CDR3 is TGTGCCAGCAGCTTGTCCAGGGAATGGGGCAATCAGCCCCAGCATTTT. This encodes CASSLSREWGNQPQHF. The gene calls are TRBV5-8 and TRBJ1-5; tentative D call: TRBD1 (5 bases). CDR3 length: 16 amino acids. Deletions cut 1 base from V and 2 bases from J, with 13 bases between. Germline CDR1 reads SGHTS; CDR2 reads YDEGEE.

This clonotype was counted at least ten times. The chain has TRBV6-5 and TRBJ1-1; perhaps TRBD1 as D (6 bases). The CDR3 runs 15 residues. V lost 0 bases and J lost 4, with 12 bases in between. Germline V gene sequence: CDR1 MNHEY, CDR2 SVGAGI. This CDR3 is CASSYSRAGVTEAFF. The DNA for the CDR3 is TGTGCCAGCAGTTACTCGAGAGCAGGGGTCACTGAAGCTTTCTTT.

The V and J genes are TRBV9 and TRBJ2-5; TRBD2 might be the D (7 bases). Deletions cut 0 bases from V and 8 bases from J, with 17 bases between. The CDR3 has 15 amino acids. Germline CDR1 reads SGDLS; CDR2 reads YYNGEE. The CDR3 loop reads CASSVGGGAIRTQYF. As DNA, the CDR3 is TGTGCCAGCAGCGTAGGAGGGGGGGCTATACGAACCCAGTACTTC. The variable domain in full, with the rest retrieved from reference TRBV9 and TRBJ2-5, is DSGVTQTPKHLITATGQRVTLRCSPRSGDLSVYWYQQSLDQGLQFLIQYYNGEERAKGNILERFSAQQFPDLHSELNLSSLELGDSALYFCASSVGGGAIRTQYFGPGTRLLVL.